This T cell receptor (beta chain) was recorded in a study of T cells after yellow fever vaccination. Study observations and caveats: Clones from primary vaccination mostly reappeared after the booster (approximately 95% CD4, under 90% CD8). Abundant clonotypes from the bulk population could get into FACS-sorted repertoires as contaminants.

To note about this clonotype: The target antigen is unknown.

The CDR3 has 16 amino acids. CDR1 is SGHRS and CDR2 is YFSETQ in the germline V gene. Losses at the gene ends were 3 bases for V and 0 bases for J; bases not matched to a gene: 5. As TCR cDNA was made by 5'RACE template switching, a universal primer site and UMIs were added. MiXCR, run by TCRdb on the 5' RACE reads, gives a single entry per CDR3 protein. The table has 300,000 to 450,000 distinct CDR3 sequences, over 5% seen once. The TCR sequence derives from a man aged 30 to 39 who received the YFV17D yellow fever vaccine. The chain links TRBV5-1 to TRBJ2-1; 8 nucleotides line up with TRBD2. The sequencing used PBMCs, collected 5 days after the yellow fever booster vaccination. The CDR3 DNA reads as TGCGCCAGCAGCTCCAAGCGGGAGAGCTCCTACAATGAGCAGTTCTTC. As protein: CASSSKRESSYNEQFF.